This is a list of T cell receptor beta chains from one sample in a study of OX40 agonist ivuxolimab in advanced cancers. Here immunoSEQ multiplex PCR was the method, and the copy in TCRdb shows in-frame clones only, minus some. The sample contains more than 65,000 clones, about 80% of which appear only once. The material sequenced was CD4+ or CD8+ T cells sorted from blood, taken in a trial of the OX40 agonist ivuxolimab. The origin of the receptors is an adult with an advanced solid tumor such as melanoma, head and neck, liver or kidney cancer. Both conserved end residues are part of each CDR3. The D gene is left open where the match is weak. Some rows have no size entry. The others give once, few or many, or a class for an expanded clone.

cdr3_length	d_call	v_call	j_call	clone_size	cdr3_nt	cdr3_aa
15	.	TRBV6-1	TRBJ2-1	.	TGTGCCAGCAGTCCCCGGGTCAGTAGAGGCAATGAGCAGTTCTTC	CASSPRVSRGNEQFF
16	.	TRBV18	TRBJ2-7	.	TGTGCCAGCTCACCACCTTCTCGGTCCGGCTGGGACGAGCAGTACTTC	CASSPPSRSGWDEQYF
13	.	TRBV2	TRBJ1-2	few	TGTGCCAGCAGTGATGGACATGTCTATGGCTACACCTTC	CASSDGHVYGYTF
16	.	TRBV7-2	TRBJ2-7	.	TGTGCCAGCAGCTTACGGGGCGGGTCCCTCTCCTACGAGCAGTACTTC	CASSLRGGSLSYEQYF
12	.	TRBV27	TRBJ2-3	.	TGTGCCAGCTCACGCGGCACAGATACGCAGTATTTT	CASSRGTDTQYF
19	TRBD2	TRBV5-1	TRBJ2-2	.	TGCGCCAGCAGCAGGCTTGCTTCGGGACTAGCGGGAGTCACCGGGGAGCTGTTTTTT	CASSRLASGLAGVTGELFF
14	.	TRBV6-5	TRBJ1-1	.	TGTGCCAGCAGTGGCGGGACCCCGCGCACTGAAGCTTTCTTT	CASSGGTPRTEAFF
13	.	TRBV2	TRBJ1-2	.	TGTGCCAGCAGCCCGGAGAGTAACTATGGCTACACCTTC	CASSPESNYGYTF
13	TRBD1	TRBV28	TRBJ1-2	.	TGTGCCAGCAGTCCCCAGGGGGTCTTTGGCTACACCTTC	CASSPQGVFGYTF
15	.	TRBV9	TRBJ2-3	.	TGTGCCAGCAGCGGCCCAGGGTTCCCCACAGATACGCAGTATTTT	CASSGPGFPTDTQYF
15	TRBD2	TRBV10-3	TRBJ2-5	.	TGTGCCATCAGCCTTAGCGGGGGGGTAGGAGAGACCCAGTACTTC	CAISLSGGVGETQYF
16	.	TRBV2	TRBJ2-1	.	TGTGCCAGCAGTGAAGCTGGGGGGGCTGGCTACAATGAGCAGTTCTTC	CASSEAGGAGYNEQFF
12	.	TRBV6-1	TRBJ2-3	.	TGTGCCAGCAGCCAACTTACAGATACGCAGTATTTT	CASSQLTDTQYF
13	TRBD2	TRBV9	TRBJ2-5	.	TGTGCCAGCAGCGGGGGGATAGCGGGGACCCAGTACTTC	CASSGGIAGTQYF
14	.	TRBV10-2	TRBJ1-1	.	TGCGCCAGCAGCCGTTCAGCTTCAAACACTGAAGCTTTCTTT	CASSRSASNTEAFF
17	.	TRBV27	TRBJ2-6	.	TGTGCCAGCAGTTCACCCTACAGGGCCGGTGGGGCCAACGTCCTGACTTTC	CASSSPYRAGGANVLTF
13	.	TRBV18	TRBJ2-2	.	TGTGCCAGCTCACCAAGGGAAACCGGGGAGCTGTTTTTT	CASSPRETGELFF
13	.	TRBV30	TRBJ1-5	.	TGTGCCTGGAGAGGGGATATTGATCAGCCCCAGCATTTT	CAWRGDIDQPQHF
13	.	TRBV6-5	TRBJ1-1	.	TGTGCCAGCGGCCCCGCAGCGAACACTGAAGCTTTCTTT	CASGPAANTEAFF
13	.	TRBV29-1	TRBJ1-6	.	TGCAGCGTTGCGCAGGGTGAACGATCACCCCTCCACTTT	CSVAQGERSPLHF
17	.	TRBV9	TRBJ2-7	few	TGTGCCAGCAGCCCCGACAGGATAAAAGGCAGAGCCTACGAGCAGTACTTC	CASSPDRIKGRAYEQYF
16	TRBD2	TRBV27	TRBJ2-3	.	TGTGCCAGCAGATCAACTAGCGGGAGGAGCACAGATACGCAGTATTTT	CASRSTSGRSTDTQYF
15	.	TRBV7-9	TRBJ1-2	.	TGTGCCAGCAGCTCTGGACACACACCTAACTATGGCTACACCTTC	CASSSGHTPNYGYTF
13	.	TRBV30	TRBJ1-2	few	TGTGCCTGGAGTGTCCCCGTGGCCTATGGCTACACCTTC	CAWSVPVAYGYTF
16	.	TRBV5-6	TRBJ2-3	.	TGTGCCAGCAGCTTGTCCGTCAGGCGAAGCACAGATACGCAGTATTTT	CASSLSVRRSTDTQYF
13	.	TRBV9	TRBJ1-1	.	TGTGCCAGCAGCGTAAAAGGGAGCACTGAAGCTTTCTTT	CASSVKGSTEAFF